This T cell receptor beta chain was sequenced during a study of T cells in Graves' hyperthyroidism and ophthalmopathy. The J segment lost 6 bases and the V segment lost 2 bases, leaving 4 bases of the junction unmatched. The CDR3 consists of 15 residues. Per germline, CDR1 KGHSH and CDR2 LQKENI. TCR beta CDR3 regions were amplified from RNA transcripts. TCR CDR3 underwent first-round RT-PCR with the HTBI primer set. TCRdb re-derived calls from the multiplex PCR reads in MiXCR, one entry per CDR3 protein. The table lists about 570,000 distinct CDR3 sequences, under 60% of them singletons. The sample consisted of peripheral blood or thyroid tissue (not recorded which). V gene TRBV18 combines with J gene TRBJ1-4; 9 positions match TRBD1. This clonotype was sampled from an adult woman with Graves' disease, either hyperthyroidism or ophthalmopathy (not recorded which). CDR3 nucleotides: TGTGCCAGCTCACCAACTAGGACAGGGGATGAAAAACTGTTTTTT. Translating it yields CASSPTRTGDEKLFF.